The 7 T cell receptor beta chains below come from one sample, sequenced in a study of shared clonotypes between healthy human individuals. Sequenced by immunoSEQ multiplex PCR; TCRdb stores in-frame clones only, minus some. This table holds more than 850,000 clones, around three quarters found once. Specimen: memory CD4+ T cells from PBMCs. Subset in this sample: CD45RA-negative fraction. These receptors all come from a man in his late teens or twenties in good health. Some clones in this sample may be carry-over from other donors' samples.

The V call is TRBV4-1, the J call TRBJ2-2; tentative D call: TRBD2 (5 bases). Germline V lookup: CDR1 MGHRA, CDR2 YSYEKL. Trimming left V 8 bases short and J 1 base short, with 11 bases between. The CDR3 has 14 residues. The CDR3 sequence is CASRRGLNTGELFF. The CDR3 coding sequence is TGCGCCAGCCGCCGAGGGCTGAACACCGGGGAGCTGTTTTTT.

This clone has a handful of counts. CDR3 nucleotide sequence: TGCAGCGTGAGGGAGGGGCCCGCGGGGGCTTTCTTT. It translates to CSVREGPAGAFF. The J gene is TRBJ1-1, the V gene TRBV29-1; tentatively, D is TRBD1 (5 bases). CDR3 length: 12 residues. Germline V CDR1 and CDR2: SQVTM, ANQGSEA. The V and J ends lost 6 bases and 11 bases respectively, with 19 bases between them.

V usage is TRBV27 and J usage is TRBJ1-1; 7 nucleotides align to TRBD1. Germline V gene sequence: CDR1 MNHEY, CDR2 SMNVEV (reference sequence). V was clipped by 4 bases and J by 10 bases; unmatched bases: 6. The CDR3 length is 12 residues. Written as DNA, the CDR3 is TGTGCCAGCAGTTCCACTCCAGGGGGAGCTTTCTTT. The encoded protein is CASSSTPGGAFF.

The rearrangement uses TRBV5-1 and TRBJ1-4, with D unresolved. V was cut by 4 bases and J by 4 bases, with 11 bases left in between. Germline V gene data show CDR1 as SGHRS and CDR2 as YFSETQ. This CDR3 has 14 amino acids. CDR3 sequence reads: CASSPAQGNEKLFF. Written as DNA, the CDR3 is TGCGCCAGCAGCCCGGCGCAAGGTAATGAAAAACTGTTTTTT.

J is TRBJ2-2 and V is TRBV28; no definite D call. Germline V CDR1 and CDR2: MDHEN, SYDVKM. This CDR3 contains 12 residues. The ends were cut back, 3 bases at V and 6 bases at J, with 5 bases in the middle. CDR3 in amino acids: CASSFVPGELFF. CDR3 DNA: TGTGCCAGCAGTTTCGTTCCCGGGGAGCTGTTTTTT.

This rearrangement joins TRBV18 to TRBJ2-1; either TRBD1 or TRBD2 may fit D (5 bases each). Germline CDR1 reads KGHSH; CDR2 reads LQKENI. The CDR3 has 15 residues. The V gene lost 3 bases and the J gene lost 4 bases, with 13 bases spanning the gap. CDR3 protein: CASSPPGTVYNEQFF. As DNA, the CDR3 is TGTGCCAGCTCACCCCCCGGGACCGTATACAATGAGCAGTTCTTC.

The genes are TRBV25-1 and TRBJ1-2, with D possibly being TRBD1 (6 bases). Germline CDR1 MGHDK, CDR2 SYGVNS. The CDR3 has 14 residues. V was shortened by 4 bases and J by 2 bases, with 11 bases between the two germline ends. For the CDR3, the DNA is TGTGCCAGCAGTGTCAGGGGCGTAAACTATGGCTACACCTTC. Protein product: CASSVRGVNYGYTF.